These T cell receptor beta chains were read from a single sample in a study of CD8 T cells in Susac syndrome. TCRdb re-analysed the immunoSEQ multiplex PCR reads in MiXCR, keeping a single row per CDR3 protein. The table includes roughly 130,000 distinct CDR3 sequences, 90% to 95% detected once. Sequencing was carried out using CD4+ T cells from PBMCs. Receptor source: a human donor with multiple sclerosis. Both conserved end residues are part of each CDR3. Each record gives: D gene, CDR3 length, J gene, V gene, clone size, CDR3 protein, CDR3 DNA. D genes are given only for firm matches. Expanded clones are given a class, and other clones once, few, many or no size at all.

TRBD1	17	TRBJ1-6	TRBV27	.	CASSPRQGLSYNSPLHF	TGTGCCAGCAGTCCCCGACAGGGACTAAGCTATAATTCACCCCTCCACTTT
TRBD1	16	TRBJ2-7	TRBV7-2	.	CASSLTPTGTPGEQYF	TGTGCCAGCAGCCTGACCCCGACAGGGACCCCTGGCGAGCAGTACTTC
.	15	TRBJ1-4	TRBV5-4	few	CASSSPGAGDEKLFF	TGTGCCAGCAGCTCCCCGGGAGCAGGGGATGAAAAACTGTTTTTT
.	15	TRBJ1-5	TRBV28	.	CASSKQGLNNQPQHF	TGTGCCAGCAGCAAACAGGGCCTCAACAATCAGCCCCAGCATTTT
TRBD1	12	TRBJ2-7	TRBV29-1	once	CSVNRGIYEQYF	TGCAGCGTTAACAGGGGGATCTACGAGCAGTACTTC
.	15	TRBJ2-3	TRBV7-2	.	CASSLAEAHTDTQYF	TGTGCCAGCAGCTTAGCAGAAGCCCACACAGATACGCAGTATTTT
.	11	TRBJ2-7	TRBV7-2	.	CASSFGPRVWF	TGTGCCAGCAGCTTCGGACCTCGAGTGTGGTTC
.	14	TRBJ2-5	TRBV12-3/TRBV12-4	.	CASSLTGSRETQYF	TGTGCCAGCAGTTTAACAGGGAGTCGTGAGACCCAGTACTTC
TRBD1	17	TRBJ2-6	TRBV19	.	CASSKGTGVSGANVLTF	TGTGCCAGTAGTAAGGGAACAGGGGTCTCTGGGGCCAACGTCCTGACTTTC
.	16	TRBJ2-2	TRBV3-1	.	CASSHSGGMFTGELFF	TGTGCCAGCAGCCACTCTGGGGGAATGTTCACCGGGGAGCTGTTTTTT
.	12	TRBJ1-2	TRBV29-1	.	CSVVLQGYGYTF	TGCAGCGTTGTGTTGCAGGGCTATGGCTACACCTTC
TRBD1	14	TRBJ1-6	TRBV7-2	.	CASGVQGAYSPLHF	TGTGCCAGCGGGGTCCAGGGGGCATATTCACCCCTCCACTTT
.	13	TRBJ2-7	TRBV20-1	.	CSALQDGSYEQYF	TGCAGTGCCCTACAGGACGGTTCCTACGAGCAGTACTTC
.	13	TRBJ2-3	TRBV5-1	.	CASSARLADTQYF	TGCGCCAGCAGCGCCCGACTAGCAGATACGCAGTATTTT
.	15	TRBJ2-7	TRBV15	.	CATSRDVGVNYEQYF	TGTGCCACCAGCAGAGATGTGGGGGTAAACTACGAGCAGTACTTC
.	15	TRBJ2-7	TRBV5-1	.	CASSPGTATSYEQYF	TGCGCCAGCAGCCCGGGGACGGCTACCTCCTACGAGCAGTACTTC
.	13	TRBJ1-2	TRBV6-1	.	CASILKSDYGYTF	TGTGCCAGCATTTTGAAGAGCGACTATGGCTACACCTTC
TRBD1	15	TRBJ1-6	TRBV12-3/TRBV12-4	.	CASSPGTGVTSPLHF	TGTGCCAGCAGTCCGGGGACAGGGGTTACTTCACCCCTCCACTTT
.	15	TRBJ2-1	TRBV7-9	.	CASSLLGRVNNEQFF	TGTGCCAGCAGCTTACTGGGACGGGTTAACAATGAGCAGTTCTTC
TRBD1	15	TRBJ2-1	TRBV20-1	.	CSADIPGQGAGEQFF	TGCAGTGCTGATATACCGGGACAGGGGGCGGGGGAGCAGTTCTTC
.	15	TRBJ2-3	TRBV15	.	CATSRIERSTDTQYF	TGTGCCACCAGCAGAATAGAGCGGAGCACAGATACGCAGTATTTT
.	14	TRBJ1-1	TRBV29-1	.	CSVDGWQKRGEAFF	TGCAGCGTTGACGGGTGGCAGAAGAGGGGTGAAGCTTTCTTT
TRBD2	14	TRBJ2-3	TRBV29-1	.	CSAYSGRGTDTQYF	TGCAGCGCCTATAGCGGGAGGGGCACAGATACGCAGTATTTT
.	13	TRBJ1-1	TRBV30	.	CASPALSNTEAFF	TGTGCCTCCCCGGCCCTTTCGAACACTGAAGCTTTCTTT
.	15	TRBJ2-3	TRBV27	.	CASRTRAGATDTQYF	TGTGCCAGCAGGACACGGGCGGGGGCCACAGATACGCAGTATTTT
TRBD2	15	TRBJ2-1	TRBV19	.	CASSIAGGSYNEQFF	TGTGCCAGTAGCATAGCGGGTGGCTCCTACAATGAGCAGTTCTTC
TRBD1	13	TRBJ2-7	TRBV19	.	CASSTGQAFGQYF	TGTGCCAGTAGTACCGGACAGGCCTTCGGGCAGTACTTC
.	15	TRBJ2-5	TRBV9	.	CASSVVVGRGETQYF	TGTGCCAGCAGCGTAGTAGTCGGTAGAGGAGAGACCCAGTACTTC
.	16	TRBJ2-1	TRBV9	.	CASSVETGTRGNEQFF	TGTGCCAGCAGCGTAGAGACCGGGACAAGGGGAAATGAGCAGTTCTTC
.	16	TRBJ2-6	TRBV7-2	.	CASSLGRLPGANVLTF	TGTGCCAGCAGCTTAGGCAGGCTGCCTGGGGCCAACGTCCTGACTTTC
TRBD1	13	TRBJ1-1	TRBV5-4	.	CASKGGENTEAFF	TGTGCCAGCAAAGGGGGCGAGAACACTGAAGCTTTCTTT
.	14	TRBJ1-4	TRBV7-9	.	CASGRAGREEKLFF	TGTGCCAGCGGTCGTGCGGGTCGGGAGGAAAAACTGTTTTTT
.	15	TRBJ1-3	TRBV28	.	CASWDQGSSGNTIYF	TGTGCCAGCTGGGATCAGGGGTCTTCTGGAAACACCATATATTTT
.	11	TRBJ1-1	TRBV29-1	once	CSVDRTVEAFF	TGCAGCGTTGATAGGACCGTCGAAGCTTTCTTT
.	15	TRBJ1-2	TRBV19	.	CASSMRLGGNYGYTF	TGTGCCAGTAGTATGCGGCTTGGGGGGAACTATGGCTACACCTTC
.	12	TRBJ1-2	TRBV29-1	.	CSVEDGAGSYTF	TGCAGCGTTGAAGATGGGGCAGGGAGCTACACCTTC
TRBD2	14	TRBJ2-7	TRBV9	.	CASSVEGSGVEQYF	TGTGCCAGCAGCGTAGAGGGTAGCGGGGTGGAGCAGTACTTC
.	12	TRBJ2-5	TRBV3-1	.	CASSQYRETQYF	TGTGCCAGCAGCCAATATAGGGAGACCCAGTACTTC
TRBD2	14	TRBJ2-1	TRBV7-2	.	CASSLSLAANEQFF	TGTGCCAGCAGCTTGAGTCTAGCGGCCAATGAGCAGTTCTTC
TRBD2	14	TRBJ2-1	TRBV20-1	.	CSATSGTSMNEQFF	TGCAGTGCCACTAGCGGGACCAGCATGAATGAGCAGTTCTTC
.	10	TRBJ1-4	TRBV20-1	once	CSAPYEKLFF	TGCAGTGCTCCCTACGAAAAACTGTTTTTT
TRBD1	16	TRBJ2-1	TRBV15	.	CATSRGGQGKDNEQFF	TGTGCCACCAGCAGAGGGGGACAGGGGAAGGACAATGAGCAGTTCTTC
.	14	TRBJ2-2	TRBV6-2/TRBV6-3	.	CASRRGQRTGELFF	TGTGCCAGCCGACGGGGGCAGCGCACCGGGGAGCTGTTTTTT
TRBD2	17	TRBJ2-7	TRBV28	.	CATRGTLTSGGSAGQYF	TGTGCCACCCGGGGGACGCTGACTAGCGGGGGATCCGCGGGGCAGTACTTC
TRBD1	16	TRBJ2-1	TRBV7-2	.	CASSPRDRGHYNEQFF	TGTGCCAGCAGCCCCAGGGACAGGGGTCACTACAATGAGCAGTTCTTC
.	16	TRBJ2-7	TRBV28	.	CASSPTPAGRAYEQYF	TGTGCCAGCAGTCCAACCCCGGCAGGGCGAGCATACGAGCAGTACTTC
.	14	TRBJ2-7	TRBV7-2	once	CASSLDGSRDEQYF	TGTGCCAGCAGCTTAGACGGGAGTAGAGACGAGCAGTACTTC
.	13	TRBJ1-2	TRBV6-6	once	CASTPTAEYGYTF	TGTGCCAGCACCCCGACGGCTGAGTATGGCTACACCTTC
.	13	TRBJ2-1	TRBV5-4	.	CASSLVGGNEQFF	TGTGCCAGCAGCTTGGTCGGGGGCAATGAGCAGTTCTTC
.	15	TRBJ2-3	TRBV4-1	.	CASSQEGPGPDTQYF	TGCGCCAGCAGCCAAGAAGGGCCGGGCCCAGATACGCAGTATTTT
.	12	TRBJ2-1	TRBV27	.	CASSPPGRKQFF	TGTGCCAGCAGTCCCCCGGGACGCAAGCAGTTCTTC
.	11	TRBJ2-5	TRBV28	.	CASTRRETQYF	TGTGCCAGTACGAGGAGAGAGACCCAGTACTTC
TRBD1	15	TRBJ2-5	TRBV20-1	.	CSAREARGLEETQYF	TGCAGTGCTAGGGAAGCCAGGGGGCTAGAAGAGACCCAGTACTTC